The 30 T cell receptor beta chains below were found in one sample sequenced in a study of cytomegalovirus exposure and HLA in healthy donors. The study ran its PCR with 60 Vbeta and 13 Jbeta primers. The table came from immunoSEQ multiplex PCR; TCRdb's copy has only in-frame clones and leaves some out. The sample lists fewer than 250,000 clones, roughly three quarters occurring once. Sequenced material: PBMCs. The source of these receptors is a woman aged 18-30 years in good health and CMV-seronegative.

This chain joins TRBV28 and TRBJ1-2, with D uncertain. Per the germline V gene, CDR1 is MDHEN and CDR2 is SYDVKM. Trimming removed 3 bases from V and 1 base from J, with 12 bases in between. This CDR3 has 15 amino acids. This CDR3 is CASSFETLLNYGYTF. For the CDR3, the DNA is TGTGCCAGCAGTTTCGAGACATTGCTTAACTATGGCTACACCTTC.

J is TRBJ1-1 and V is TRBV30; no clear D gene. Germline V CDR1 and CDR2: GTSNPN, SVGIG (reference sequence). Trimming stripped 4 bases from V and 6 bases from J, with 12 bases between. The CDR3 contains 12 residues. The CDR3 spells CAWNKGRAEAFF. The DNA of the CDR3 is TGTGCCTGGAACAAAGGGCGGGCTGAAGCTTTCTTT.

The chain is built from TRBV19 and TRBJ2-3, with 12 nucleotides matching TRBD2. Losses at the gene ends were 3 bases for V and 4 bases for J; bases not matched to a gene: 5. This CDR3 is built from 16 residues. Per germline, CDR1 LNHDA and CDR2 SQIVND (reference sequence). The CDR3 protein is CASSILTSGSSDTQYF. Here the CDR3 DNA reads TGTGCCAGTAGTATCCTGACTAGCGGGAGTTCAGATACGCAGTATTTT. Full variable domain (missing parts from reference TRBV19 and TRBJ2-3): DGGITQSPKYLFRKEGQNVTLSCEQNLNHDAMYWYRQDPGQGLRLIYYSQIVNDFQKGDIAEGYSVSREKKESFPLTVTSAQKNPTAFYLCASSILTSGSSDTQYFGPGTRLTVL.

V and J are TRBV9 and TRBJ2-3, with 9 bases matching TRBD1. V was pared by 4 bases and J by 0 bases, with 3 bases of the junction left unmatched. Per germline, CDR1 SGDLS and CDR2 YYNGEE. The CDR3 contains 15 residues. This chain's CDR3 is CASSTGGGSTDTQYF. Written as DNA, the CDR3 is TGTGCCAGCAGCACAGGGGGCGGAAGCACAGATACGCAGTATTTT.

The chain employs TRBV10-3 and TRBJ1-6; 7 positions agree with TRBD1. CDR3 size: 14 residues. Trimming removed 7 bases from V and 7 bases from J; junction bases left unmatched: 7. Per germline, CDR1 ENHRY and CDR2 SYGVKD. As DNA, the CDR3 is TGTGCCATCACAGGCACAGGGGCAAATTCACCCCTCCACTTT. It encodes CAITGTGANSPLHF.

The chain links TRBV6-1 to TRBJ1-6; D possibly corresponds to TRBD1 (6 bases). Germline CDR1 MNHNS, CDR2 SASEGT. This CDR3 is built from 14 residues. V was cut by 6 bases and J by 8 bases, with 14 bases left in between. The CDR3 DNA is TGTGCCAGCAGCCCGAGACAGGCCCATTCACCCCTCCACTTT. This gives the protein CASSPRQAHSPLHF.

The chain recombines TRBV5-4 with TRBJ1-1; D call uncertain. CDR3 length: 14 amino acids. V lost 2 bases, J lost 1 base, and 9 bases lay in between. The germline V gene has CDR1 SGHNT and CDR2 YYREEE (reference sequence). The CDR3 bases are TGTGCCAGCAGCTTAAGCAGCGGGAACACTGAAGCTTTCTTT. This encodes CASSLSSGNTEAFF. The full variable domain, in which reference TRBV5-4 and TRBJ1-1 provide the parts outside the CDR3, is ETGVTQSPTHLIKTRGQQVTLRCSSQSGHNTVSWYQQALGQGPQFIFQYYREEENGRGNFPPRFSGLQFPNYSSELNVNALELDDSALYLCASSLSSGNTEAFFGQGTRLTVV.

J is TRBJ2-2 and V is TRBV6-5, with D hard to call. Germline V gives CDR1 MNHEY, CDR2 SVGAGI. The CDR3 spans 13 residues. V shed 5 bases and J shed 7 bases, with 11 bases lying between them. Written as DNA, the CDR3 is TGTGCCAGCAGTCAAAATGAGGTCGGGGAGCTGTTTTTT. Translation gives CASSQNEVGELFF.

The genes are TRBV6-1 and TRBJ2-3; 14 bases align to TRBD2. The CDR3 contains 14 residues. Germline values: CDR1 MNHNS, CDR2 SASEGT. V lost 9 bases, J lost 7 bases, and 6 bases stayed unmatched. The CDR3 nucleotides read TGTGCCAGTAAGGGACTAGCGGGGGACTATACGCAGTATTTT. Its translation: CASKGLAGDYTQYF.

The chain employs TRBV19 and TRBJ1-1; TRBD1 might be the D (6 bases). V lost 8 bases, J lost 2 bases, and 15 bases lay in between. The CDR3 covers 14 residues. Germline V gives CDR1 LNHDA, CDR2 SQIVND (reference sequence). For the CDR3, the DNA is TGTGCCAGTTCGACAGGCCCCGAAAACACTGAAGCTTTCTTT. It codes for CASSTGPENTEAFF.

As DNA, the CDR3 is TGTGCCAGCAGTTCGCCGAGCTCTGGGGCCAACGTCCTGACTTTC. The encoded protein is CASSSPSSGANVLTF. The chain is built from TRBV28 and TRBJ2-6, with D unclear. The V gene lost 4 bases and the J gene lost 0 bases, with 7 bases spanning the gap. CDR3 length: 15 residues. Germline lookup yields CDR1 MDHEN and CDR2 SYDVKM.

The V gene is TRBV28, the J gene TRBJ1-1, with 8 bases lining up with TRBD1. Germline loops: CDR1 MDHEN, CDR2 SYDVKM. J lost 4 bases, V lost 6 bases, and 4 bases had no gene match. This CDR3 is 13 amino acids long. The CDR3 nucleotides read TGTGCCAGCAGGGAGACAGGGGTCACTGAAGCTTTCTTT. Residues: CASRETGVTEAFF. Full variable domain (outside the CDR3, taken from reference TRBV28 and TRBJ1-1): DVKVTQSSRYLVKRTGEKVFLECVQDMDHENMFWYRQDPGLGLRLIYFSYDVKMKEKGDIPEGYSVSREKKERFSLILESASTNQTSMYLCASRETGVTEAFFGQGTRLTVV.

This clone was observed a single time. The V and J genes are TRBV5-1 and TRBJ1-1; D remains ambiguous. Between the trimmed V and J ends, which lost 0 bases and 4 bases, there was a span of 16 bases. CDR3 length: 16 amino acids. CDR1 SGHRS and CDR2 YFSETQ come from the germline V gene. The CDR3 DNA is TGCGCCAGCAGCTTGGTGAGCGGGGTGTCTGCCACTGAAGCTTTCTTT. The encoded protein is CASSLVSGVSATEAFF.

This clone was detected a few times. The chain recombines TRBV7-9 with TRBJ2-7; 12 bases fit TRBD1. Losses at the gene ends were 5 bases for V and 7 bases for J; bases not matched to a gene: 6. Germline assignment: CDR1 SEHNR and CDR2 FQNEAQ (reference sequence). The CDR3 runs to 14 residues. In DNA form, the CDR3 reads TGTGCCAGCAGCCCTCGGGACAGGGGGCGGGAGCAGTACTTC. As protein: CASSPRDRGREQYF.

The genes are TRBV30 and TRBJ2-1; TRBD1 might be the D (5 bases). With 2 bases removed from V and 7 bases from J, the gap between germline ends came to 12 bases. There are 13 residues in the CDR3. Germline V CDR1 and CDR2: GTSNPN, SVGIG (reference sequence). The CDR3 protein is CAWSRGVGNEQFF. CDR3 DNA sequence: TGTGCCTGGAGTAGGGGCGTGGGGAATGAGCAGTTCTTC.

This clone was detected a few times. This chain joins TRBV4-3 and TRBJ2-4; TRBD1 matches 7 bases. The CDR3 is made up of 16 amino acids. CDR1 and CDR2 from the germline V gene are LGHNA and YSLEER. The V gene end was trimmed by 1 base and the J gene end by 6 bases; junction bases not matched to a gene: 9. In DNA form, the CDR3 reads TGCGCCAGCAGCCAAGCAAATGACAGGGTTGGAAACATTCAGTACTTC. It codes for CASSQANDRVGNIQYF.

V and J are TRBV7-2 and TRBJ1-2; 7 bases fit TRBD1. This CDR3 region has 13 residues. The V and J ends lost 6 bases and 7 bases, in that order; junction bases with no gene match: 8. Germline V gene data show CDR1 as SGHTA and CDR2 as FQGNSA. Written as DNA, the CDR3 is TGTGCCAGCAGAGAACAGGGGCGGAGTGGCTACACCTTC. This codes for CASREQGRSGYTF.

V gene TRBV20-1 combines with J gene TRBJ2-7; D gene unclear. There are 11 residues in the CDR3. V was trimmed by 8 bases and J by 3 bases, leaving 11 bases between them. The germline V gene encodes CDR1 DFQATT and CDR2 SNEGSKA (reference sequence). Written as DNA, the CDR3 is TGCAGTCCTAAAGCAGGCTACGAGCAGTACTTC. Translating gives CSPKAGYEQYF.

This chain's CDR3 is CASSLGREVGNEQFF. The CDR3 region has the DNA TGTGCCAGCAGCTTAGGACGGGAGGTGGGCAATGAGCAGTTCTTC. The chain joins TRBV7-2 to TRBJ2-1, with 7 bases identical to TRBD2. After removal of 1 base from V and 6 bases from J, the junction contained 6 bases not matched to a gene. Per the germline V gene, CDR1 is SGHTA and CDR2 is FQGNSA. This CDR3 is 15 amino acids long.

CDR3 coding DNA: TGCGCCAGCAGCTCGACAGCGGGCGAGCAGTACTTC. Protein product: CASSSTAGEQYF. J is TRBJ2-7 and V is TRBV5-1; possible D gene TRBD2, 6 bases. This CDR3 is 12 amino acids long. V lost 3 bases, J lost 6 bases, and 10 bases lay in between. Germline lookup yields CDR1 SGHRS and CDR2 YFSETQ.

The genes are TRBV4-1 and TRBJ1-1; the D gene is possibly TRBD1 (5 bases). The germline CDR1 and CDR2 sequences are MGHRA and YSYEKL. This CDR3 has 17 amino acids. V lost 1 base to trimming and J lost 1 base, with 16 bases between them. Here the CDR3 reads CASSQAPLGGANTEAFF. CDR3 DNA sequence: TGCGCCAGCAGCCAAGCCCCTCTAGGAGGGGCGAACACTGAAGCTTTCTTT.

V usage is TRBV15 and J usage is TRBJ2-1; 11 nucleotides match TRBD2. The CDR3 sequence is 17 residues long. CDR1 LNHNV and CDR2 YYDKDF come from the germline V gene (reference sequence). J lost 7 bases, V lost 3 bases, and 11 bases had no gene match. CDR3: CATSSDEGLAARNEQFF. The CDR3, as DNA: TGTGCCACCAGCAGCGACGAGGGACTAGCGGCAAGGAATGAGCAGTTCTTC.

The genes are TRBV12-1 and TRBJ2-1; the DNA was not compared with TRBD1, the D call given in the table. TRBV12-1 has pseudogene status. The CDR3 extends over 14 amino acids. The CDR3 nucleotides are TGTGCCAGCAGCCGACGGACAGACTACAATGAGCAGTTCTTC. Its translation: CASSRRTDYNEQFF.

The chain couples TRBV13 to TRBJ1-2, with TRBD1 as a possible D gene (5 bases). This CDR3 has 13 amino acids. V lost 5 bases and J lost 2, with 9 bases in between. Germline V lookup: CDR1 PRHDT, CDR2 FYEKMQ (reference sequence). The CDR3: CASSQDRNYGYTF. The CDR3 DNA reads as TGTGCCAGCAGCCAAGACAGAAACTATGGCTACACCTTC.

A note on this clone: One junction end disagrees with the germline gene, perhaps due to a read error. The chain links TRBV4-1 to TRBJ1-1, with 7 bases identical to TRBD1. The CDR3 sequence is 15 residues long. CDR1 MGHRA and CDR2 YSYEKL come from the germline V gene. CDR3 protein: CASRHNRGLNTEAFF. The CDR3 bases are TGCGCCAGCCGCCACAACAGGGGCTTGAACACTGAAGCTTTCTTT.

The chain carries TRBV19 and TRBJ2-2; D might be TRBD2 (6 bases). This CDR3 is built from 14 residues. Per germline, CDR1 LNHDA and CDR2 SQIVND (reference sequence). With 5 bases removed from V and 3 bases from J, the gap between germline ends came to 10 bases. The DNA for the CDR3 is TGTGCCAGTAGTTCCGGGAGAGACACCGGGGAGCTGTTTTTT. Translation: CASSSGRDTGELFF.

This clone came up a few times. V gene TRBV28 combines with J gene TRBJ1-1; D call uncertain. CDR1 and CDR2 from the germline V gene are MDHEN and SYDVKM. The V end lost 3 bases, the J end lost 0 bases, and 8 bases lay between the germline ends. The length of the CDR3 is 14 residues. The CDR3 protein is CASSFTVMNTEAFF. The CDR3 nucleotides read TGTGCCAGCAGTTTTACAGTTATGAACACTGAAGCTTTCTTT.

This clone was recorded a few times. The chain combines TRBV28 with TRBJ2-2, with D maybe TRBD2 (6 bases). The V end was cut by 5 bases, the J end by 5 bases, with 15 bases between. The germline V gene encodes CDR1 MDHEN and CDR2 SYDVKM. The CDR3 is 15 amino acids. CDR3 sequence reads: CASSLNLAGTGELFF. The CDR3 DNA reads TGTGCCAGCAGTCTCAATCTCGCGGGGACCGGGGAGCTGTTTTTT.

This clone appeared a few times. This chain connects TRBV7-6 to TRBJ2-5, with 7 bases identical to TRBD1. Germline V CDR1 and CDR2: SGHVS, FNYEAQ. The CDR3 has 17 amino acids. Trimming removed 1 base from V and 4 bases from J; junction bases left unmatched: 12. CDR3 sequence: CASSLVQGDESGETQYF. The CDR3 bases are TGTGCCAGCAGCTTAGTGCAGGGGGATGAATCGGGAGAGACCCAGTACTTC.

The CDR3 nucleotides are TGTGCCAGTAGTATAGATCGGACAGGGGGCTTGAACACTGAAGCTTTCTTT. Encoded protein: CASSIDRTGGLNTEAFF. The chain has TRBV19 and TRBJ1-1, with 11 bases aligning to TRBD1. CDR1 is LNHDA and CDR2 is SQIVND in the germline V gene (reference sequence). Trimming took 0 bases from V and 0 from J; bases not matched to a gene: 3. The CDR3 runs to 17 residues.